This T cell receptor (beta chain) was documented in a study of identical twins. Study conclusions and caveats: Out-of-frame TCR alpha sharing observed in monozygotic twins exceeded model estimates. The abundant beta clonotypes from cord blood had fewer insertions, and memory repertoires had none of this.

A universal primer binding site was introduced by template switching. The final cDNA contained unique molecular identifiers. MiXCR, applied by TCRdb to the 5' RACE reads, yields one record per CDR3 protein. Of some 900,000 distinct CDR3 sequences in the sample, around 12% were seen once. This clonotype was seen more than once but under ten times. Its antigen is unknown. All donors were healthy Caucasians. CDR3 length: 14 residues. The germline V gene has CDR1 MGHDK and CDR2 SYGVNS. J lost 6 bases, V lost 9 bases, and 10 bases had no gene match. This sample also belongs to another study, concerning yellow fever vaccine responses in identical twins.

This chain connects TRBV25-1 to TRBJ2-2; 7 nucleotides match TRBD2. The clonotype originates from a woman between 18 and 29 years old in good health. The sample was PBMCs. This CDR3 reads CASGDYPTSGELFF. As DNA, the CDR3 is TGTGCCAGTGGGGACTACCCAACCTCCGGGGAGCTGTTTTTT.